A selection of T cell receptor beta chains follows, all from one sample in a study of glioma-infiltrating T cells after dendritic cell vaccination. Here immunoSEQ multiplex PCR was the method, and the copy in TCRdb shows in-frame clones only, minus some. The sample consists of 100,000 to 120,000 clones, 90% of them appearing once. The sample consisted of blood, taken after dendritic cell vaccination. These receptors were taken from a human donor with glioblastoma. Both conserved end residues are part of each CDR3. D genes are given only for firm matches. Size is omitted from some rows. Given values are once, few, many or a class for expanded clones.

cdr3_aa cdr3_nt j_call d_call v_call clone_size
CSVGTGDGYTF TGCAGCGTCGGGACAGGGGATGGCTACACCTTC TRBJ1-2 TRBD1 TRBV29-1 NA
CASSINWNTEAFF TGTGCCAGTAGTATTAATTGGAACACTGAAGCTTTCTTT TRBJ1-1 NA TRBV19 NA
CASSLIRQNSYEQYF TGTGCCAGCAGCTTGATCCGACAGAATAGCTACGAGCAGTACTTC TRBJ2-7 NA TRBV5-6 NA
CASSPLAGYEQYF TGCGCCAGCAGCCCTCTAGCGGGCTACGAGCAGTACTTC TRBJ2-7 TRBD2 TRBV4-1 NA
CASTPAVFQRGETQYF TGTGCCAGCACGCCCGCTGTGTTCCAAAGGGGGGAGACCCAGTACTTC TRBJ2-5 NA TRBV5-6 NA
CAWGGVGYEQFF TGTGCCTGGGGGGGCGTCGGCTATGAGCAGTTCTTC TRBJ2-1 NA TRBV30 NA
CASCLAGHTDTQYF TGTGCCAGCTGCCTAGCGGGCCACACAGATACGCAGTATTTT TRBJ2-3 TRBD2 TRBV5-6 NA
CASSLWGRGEAFF TGTGCCAGCAGTTTATGGGGGCGCGGTGAAGCTTTCTTT TRBJ1-1 NA TRBV27 NA
CASSFGVNTGELFF TGTGCCAGCAGCTTCGGGGTAAACACCGGGGAGCTGTTTTTT TRBJ2-2 NA TRBV7-9 NA
CASSPRLAGQETQYF TGTGCCAGCAGCCCCCGACTAGCGGGACAAGAGACCCAGTACTTC TRBJ2-5 TRBD2 TRBV27 NA
CASSRAPGLVSYNEQFF TGTGCCAGCAGCCGAGCGCCGGGACTTGTCTCCTACAATGAGCAGTTCTTC TRBJ2-1 NA TRBV27 NA
CASSVGLQNNEQFF TGTGCCAGCAGCGTGGGACTTCAAAACAATGAGCAGTTCTTC TRBJ2-1 NA TRBV5-6 NA
CASNPGQDNQPQHF TGTGCCAGCAACCCGGGACAGGACAATCAGCCCCAGCATTTT TRBJ1-5 TRBD1 TRBV28 NA
CASSESGQPSTNEKLFF TGTGCCAGCAGTGAGAGTGGGCAGCCCAGCACTAATGAAAAACTGTTTTTT TRBJ1-4 NA TRBV25-1 NA
CASSLVGSGTGELFF TGTGCCAGCAGCTTGGTCGGTAGCGGTACCGGGGAGCTGTTTTTT TRBJ2-2 NA TRBV5-6 NA
CATSRDRGNEQYF TGTGCCACCAGCAGGGACAGGGGAAACGAGCAGTACTTC TRBJ2-7 TRBD1 TRBV15 NA
CASSRTVQNTIYF TGTGCCAGCAGCCGGACAGTCCAAAACACCATATATTTT TRBJ1-3 NA TRBV6-5 few
CASSTGGGETQYF TGCGCCAGCAGCACAGGGGGCGGAGAGACCCAGTACTTC TRBJ2-5 TRBD1 TRBV5-1 NA
CASSLAAAGGFYEQYF TGCGCCAGCAGCTTGGCCGCGGCGGGAGGATTCTACGAGCAGTACTTC TRBJ2-7 TRBD2 TRBV5-1 NA
CASSYTEGSGGYNEQFF TGCGCCAGCAGCTATACCGAGGGAAGCGGGGGCTACAATGAGCAGTTCTTC TRBJ2-1 TRBD2 TRBV10-2 NA
CASSLEHPNTGELFF TGTGCCAGCAGTTTAGAACATCCGAACACCGGGGAGCTGTTTTTT TRBJ2-2 NA TRBV27 NA
CASNPGLAGRSEQFF TGTGCCAGCAATCCGGGACTAGCGGGGAGATCTGAGCAGTTCTTC TRBJ2-1 TRBD2 TRBV6-5 NA
CASSRQGADEQYF TGTGCCAGCAGCCGACAGGGGGCCGACGAGCAGTACTTC TRBJ2-7 TRBD1 TRBV7-9 NA
CSGILPGTGGYEQYF TGCAGCGGCATCTTGCCCGGGACAGGGGGCTACGAGCAGTACTTC TRBJ2-7 TRBD1 TRBV29-1 NA
CASSLPGRTEAFF TGTGCCAGCAGTTTGCCAGGGCGAACTGAAGCTTTCTTT TRBJ1-1 NA TRBV6-6 once
CASSLSGGSVGELFF TGTGCCAGCAGTTTAAGTGGGGGGAGTGTCGGGGAGCTGTTTTTT TRBJ2-2 NA TRBV27 NA
CASSNNVAGEKLFF TGTGCCAGCAGCAACAATGTAGCCGGTGAAAAACTGTTTTTT TRBJ1-4 NA TRBV27 once
CASSPPGLAGGFTQYF TGTGCCAGCAGCCCCCCGGGACTAGCGGGGGGGTTTACGCAGTATTTT TRBJ2-3 TRBD2 TRBV11-2 NA
CASSQTTPLNYGYTF TGCGCCAGCAGCCAAACAACACCTCTTAACTATGGCTACACCTTC TRBJ1-2 NA TRBV4-1 NA
CASSALDRDNSPLHF TGTGCCAGCAGCGCCCTGGACAGGGATAATTCACCCCTCCACTTT TRBJ1-6 TRBD1 TRBV7-9 NA
CASSLGGRPNGETQYF TGTGCCAGCAGCTTGGGGGGGAGGCCCAACGGGGAGACCCAGTACTTC TRBJ2-5 NA TRBV5-4 NA